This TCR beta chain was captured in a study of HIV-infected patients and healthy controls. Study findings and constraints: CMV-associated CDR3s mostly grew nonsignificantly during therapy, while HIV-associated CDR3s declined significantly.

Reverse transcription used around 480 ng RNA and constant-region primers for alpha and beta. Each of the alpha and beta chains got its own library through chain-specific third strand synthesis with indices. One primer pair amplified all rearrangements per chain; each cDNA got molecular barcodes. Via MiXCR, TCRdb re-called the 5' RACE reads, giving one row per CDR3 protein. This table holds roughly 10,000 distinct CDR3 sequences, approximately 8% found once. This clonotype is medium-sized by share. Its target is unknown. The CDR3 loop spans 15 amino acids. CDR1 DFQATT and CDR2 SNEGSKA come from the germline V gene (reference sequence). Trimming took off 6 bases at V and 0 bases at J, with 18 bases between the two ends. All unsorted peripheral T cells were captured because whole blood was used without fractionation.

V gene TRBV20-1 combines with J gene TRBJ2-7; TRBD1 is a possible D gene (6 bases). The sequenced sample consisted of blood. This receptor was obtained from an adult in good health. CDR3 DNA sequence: TGCAGTGCAAACCCCTCGGACAGTAGCTCCTACGAGCAGTACTTC. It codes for CSANPSDSSSYEQYF.